The 19 T cell receptor beta chains listed next were all sequenced from one sample in a study of early T cells in non-severe SARS-CoV-2 infection. Using its own MiXCR run on the 5' RACE reads, TCRdb lists one record per CDR3 protein. The sample lists roughly 99,000 distinct CDR3 sequences; approximately 10% were seen once. The specimen sequenced was whole blood. The source is an adult who was a healthcare worker with PCR-confirmed SARS-CoV-2 infection or an uninfected control (not recorded which).

This clonotype was seen many times. The J gene is TRBJ1-1, the V gene TRBV15; no reliable D call. V was pared by 0 bases and J by 6 bases, with 14 bases between. The CDR3 extends over 15 amino acids. Looked up from germline, CDR1 is LNHNV and CDR2 is YYDKDF (reference sequence). The CDR3, as DNA: TGTGCCACCAGCAGAGATGCCGTGCGAGGGTCTGAAGCTTTCTTT. This translates into CATSRDAVRGSEAFF.

The chain recombines TRBV4-3 with TRBJ2-1, with TRBD2 matching 12 bases. The length of the CDR3 is 16 residues. CDR1 is LGHNA, CDR2 YSLEER, per germline. The V and J ends lost 0 bases and 7 bases, in that order; junction bases with no gene match: 4. CDR3 protein: CASSQEGLAGGNEQFF. The CDR3, as DNA: TGCGCCAGCAGCCAAGAGGGACTAGCGGGTGGGAATGAGCAGTTCTTC.

The chain uses TRBV7-8 and TRBJ1-1; D is uncertain. The CDR3 is 12 residues long. V lost 0 bases and J 10 bases, leaving 9 bases between the germline ends. Germline V CDR1 and CDR2: SGHVS, FQNEAQ. Here the CDR3 reads CASSLAGFGAFF. The DNA for the CDR3 is TGTGCCAGCAGCTTAGCGGGGTTTGGAGCTTTCTTT.

This clonotype was recorded many times. The chain uses TRBV7-9 and TRBJ1-2; D might be TRBD1 (5 bases). Trimming cost V 1 base and J 12 bases, with 12 bases left between them. The CDR3 runs to 12 residues. Germline V gives CDR1 SEHNR, CDR2 FQNEAQ (reference sequence). The CDR3 loop is CASSLDGTPNTF. The CDR3 DNA follows: TGTGCCAGCAGCTTAGACGGGACGCCCAACACCTTC.

In its sample, this clonotype was seen many times. This chain connects TRBV2 to TRBJ2-1, with a tentative D call TRBD2 (6 bases). The germline CDR1 and CDR2 sequences are SNHLY and FYNNEI. The V and J ends lost 8 bases and 0 bases respectively, with 8 bases between them. This CDR3 has 13 residues. The CDR3 reads CASGGSSYNEQFF. The DNA for the CDR3 is TGTGCCAGCGGAGGGTCCTCCTACAATGAGCAGTTCTTC.

A few counts support this clonotype. The chain employs TRBV28 and TRBJ2-7, with 7 bases fitting TRBD2. Germline-derived CDR1 and CDR2 are MDHEN and SYDVKM. The CDR3 runs to 14 residues. V shed 5 bases and J 3 bases; nucleotides not matched to a gene: 7. The CDR3 loop reads CASSVLGGDYEQYF. The CDR3 DNA sequence: TGTGCCAGCAGTGTCTTGGGGGGGGACTACGAGCAGTACTTC.

This clonotype was seen a few times. The CDR3 DNA reads TGTGCCAGCTCACCCCCGGGACAGGGGGGACAAAACATTCAGTACTTC. As protein: CASSPPGQGGQNIQYF. This chain uses TRBV18 with TRBJ2-4, with TRBD1 matching over 11 bases. This CDR3 comprises 16 residues. From germline, CDR1 is KGHSH and CDR2 LQKENI. Germline trimming cut 3 bases from V and 5 bases from J; bases unmatched to any gene: 6.

V is TRBV5-1 and J is TRBJ2-7; 10 bases map to TRBD2. The CDR3 has 15 amino acids. Per germline, CDR1 SGHRS and CDR2 YFSETQ. V lost 2 bases, J lost 7 bases, and 9 bases stayed unmatched. The CDR3 loop reads CASSFTGTSAPEQYF. Here the CDR3 DNA reads TGCGCCAGCAGCTTCACCGGGACTAGCGCTCCGGAGCAGTACTTC. Combining the CDR3 with reference TRBV5-1 and TRBJ2-7 gives the whole variable domain KAGVTQTPRYLIKTRGQQVTLSCSPISGHRSVSWYQQTPGQGLQFLFEYFSETQRNKGNFPGRFSGRQFSNSRSEMNVSTLELGDSALYLCASSFTGTSAPEQYFGPGTRLTVT.

On this clonotype itself: This likely traces to a read error, being one base from a far larger clone. The V and J genes are TRBV11-3 and TRBJ1-1; no definite D call. The CDR3 sequence is 13 residues long. Trimming left V 1 base short and J 0 bases short, with 3 bases between. Germline CDR1 SGHNT, CDR2 YENEEA. The CDR3: CASSLVVNTEAFF. The CDR3 nucleotides read TGTGCCAGCAGCTTAGTAGTGAACACTGAAGCTTTCTTT.

CDR3 sequence: CASSLRTGGVETQYF. In DNA, the CDR3 is TGTGCCAGCAGTTTAAGGACAGGGGGCGTGGAGACCCAGTACTTC. J is TRBJ2-5 and V is TRBV12-3 or TRBV12-4; 11 nucleotides align to TRBD1. The CDR3 runs to 15 residues. V shed 2 bases, J shed 5 bases, and the junction held 4 bases outside the gene matches.

J is TRBJ1-5 and V is TRBV28, with TRBD1 as a possible D gene (6 bases). Deletions cut 1 base from V and 9 bases from J, with 13 bases between. CDR3 length equals 14 residues. Germline values: CDR1 MDHEN, CDR2 SYDVKM. As DNA, the CDR3 is TGTGCCAGCAGTTTATTAAAGGGGGGGAGGCCCCAGCATTTT. Protein sequence: CASSLLKGGRPQHF.

This clonotype has a handful of counts. V and J are TRBV13 and TRBJ2-7; unclear D gene. CDR1 is PRHDT, CDR2 FYEKMQ, per germline (reference sequence). This CDR3 is built from 14 residues. Trimming took off 5 bases at V and 0 bases at J, with 11 bases between the two ends. The CDR3 coding sequence is TGTGCCAGCAGCCCCCAAGTGAGCTCCTACGAGCAGTACTTC. Encoded protein: CASSPQVSSYEQYF. Full variable domain (remainder filled in from reference TRBV13 and TRBJ2-7): AAGVIQSPRHLIKEKRETATLKCYPIPRHDTVYWYQQGPGQDPQFLISFYEKMQSDKGSIPDRFSAQQFSDYHSELNMSSLELGDSALYFCASSPQVSSYEQYFGPGTRLTVT.

The chain uses TRBV7-9 and TRBJ2-2, with D perhaps TRBD2 (5 bases). Deletions cut 2 bases from V and 2 bases from J, with 12 bases between. The CDR3 length is 16 residues. Germline values: CDR1 SEHNR, CDR2 FQNEAQ (reference sequence). CDR3: CASSLYAGGNTGELFF. The CDR3 DNA reads as TGTGCCAGCAGCTTATATGCAGGAGGAAACACCGGGGAGCTGTTTTTT.

The chain links TRBV7-8 to TRBJ1-1; 8 nucleotides agree with TRBD1. V trimming: 0 bases; J trimming: 4 bases; junction bases outside the gene matches: 10. Per the germline V gene, CDR1 is SGHVS and CDR2 is FQNEAQ. CDR3 length equals 17 residues. The CDR3 nucleotides are TGTGCCAGCAGCTTAGCGCGGTTGACAGGGGAGTTCACTGAAGCTTTCTTT. Its translation: CASSLARLTGEFTEAFF.

The chain has TRBV7-2 and TRBJ2-3; D might be TRBD2 (5 bases). The CDR3 spans 12 residues. Germline-derived CDR1 and CDR2 are SGHTA and FQGNSA. The V end was cut by 5 bases, the J end by 8 bases, with 11 bases between. The CDR3 region has the DNA TGTGCCAGCAGCCGGACCCGGGGTACGCAGTATTTT. It translates to CASSRTRGTQYF.

This clonotype has only a few counts. The chain uses TRBV6-5 and TRBJ2-3, with TRBD2 matching over 10 bases. J was trimmed by 4 bases and V by 9 bases; bases with no gene match: 4. CDR1 is MNHEY and CDR2 is SVGAGI in the germline V gene. The CDR3 is 13 residues long. CDR3: CARLAGMADTQYF. The CDR3 DNA reads TGTGCCAGACTAGCGGGAATGGCAGATACGCAGTATTTT.

This clonotype was counted between two and nine times. The chain recombines TRBV12-3 or TRBV12-4 with TRBJ2-1; TRBD2 matches 9 bases. The CDR3 sequence is 13 residues long. With 5 bases clipped from V and 13 bases from J, the junction kept 9 bases outside the gene matches. CDR3 loop: CASSPSSGIIQFF. CDR3 in DNA: TGTGCCAGCAGTCCCTCTAGCGGGATAATTCAGTTCTTC.

At least ten counts were recorded for this clonotype. The V and J genes are TRBV9 and TRBJ2-3, with a tentative D call TRBD2 (5 bases). Trimming shortened V by 3 bases and J by 5 bases, and 10 bases separated the two germline ends. From germline, CDR1 is SGDLS and CDR2 YYNGEE. This CDR3 has 13 amino acids. The CDR3 loop reads CASSDGIIDTQYF. The CDR3, as DNA: TGTGCCAGCAGCGACGGGATTATAGATACGCAGTATTTT.

This clonotype was seen at least ten times. The J gene is TRBJ1-4, the V gene TRBV7-9; D unclear. Trimming took 7 bases from V and 0 from J, leaving 24 bases between them. The CDR3 has 19 residues. Germline CDR1 is SEHNR and CDR2 is FQNEAQ (reference sequence). As DNA, the CDR3 is TGTGCCAGCATAAGTCTGAGGATCGGTCTTATTGCAACTAATGAAAAACTGTTTTTT. Translated: CASISLRIGLIATNEKLFF.